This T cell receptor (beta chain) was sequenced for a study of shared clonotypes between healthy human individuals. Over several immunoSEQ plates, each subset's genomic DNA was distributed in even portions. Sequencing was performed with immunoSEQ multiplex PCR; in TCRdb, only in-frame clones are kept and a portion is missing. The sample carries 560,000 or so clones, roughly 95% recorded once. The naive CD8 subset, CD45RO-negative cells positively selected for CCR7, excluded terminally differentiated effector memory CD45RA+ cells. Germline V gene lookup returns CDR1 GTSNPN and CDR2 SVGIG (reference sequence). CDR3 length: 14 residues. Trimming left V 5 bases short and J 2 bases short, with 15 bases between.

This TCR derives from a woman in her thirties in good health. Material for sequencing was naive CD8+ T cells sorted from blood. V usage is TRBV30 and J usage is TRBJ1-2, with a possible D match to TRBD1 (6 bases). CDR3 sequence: CAWEDVGGNYGYTF. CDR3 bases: TGTGCCTGGGAGGATGTAGGGGGAAACTATGGCTACACCTTC. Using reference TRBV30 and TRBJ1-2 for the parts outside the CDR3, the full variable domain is SQTIHQWPATLVQPVGSPLSLECTVEGTSNPNLYWYRQAAGRGLQLLFYSVGIGQISSEVPQNLSASRPQDRQFILSSKKLLLSDSGFYLCAWEDVGGNYGYTFGSGTRLTVV.